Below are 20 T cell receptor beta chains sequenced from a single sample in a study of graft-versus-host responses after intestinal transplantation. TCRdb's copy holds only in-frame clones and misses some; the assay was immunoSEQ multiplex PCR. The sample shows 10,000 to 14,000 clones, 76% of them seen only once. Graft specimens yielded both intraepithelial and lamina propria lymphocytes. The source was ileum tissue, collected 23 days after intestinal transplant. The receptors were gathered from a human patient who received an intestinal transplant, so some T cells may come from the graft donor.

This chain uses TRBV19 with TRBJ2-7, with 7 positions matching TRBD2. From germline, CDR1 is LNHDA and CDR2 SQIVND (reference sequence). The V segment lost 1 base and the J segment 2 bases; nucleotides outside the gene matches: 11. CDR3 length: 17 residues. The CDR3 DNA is TGTGCCAGTAGTATAGCCGCTAGCGGAGTAAGGACCTACGAGCAGTACTTC. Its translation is CASSIAASGVRTYEQYF.

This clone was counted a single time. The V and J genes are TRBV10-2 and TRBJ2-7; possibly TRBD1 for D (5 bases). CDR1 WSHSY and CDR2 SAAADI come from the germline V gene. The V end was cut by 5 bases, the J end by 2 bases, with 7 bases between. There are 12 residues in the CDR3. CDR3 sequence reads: CASSSTAYEQYF. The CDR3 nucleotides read TGCGCCAGCAGTTCGACAGCCTACGAGCAGTACTTC.

Here the CDR3 reads CASSPGLAYVRQETQYF. The CDR3 nucleotides are TGTGCCAGCAGCCCGGGACTAGCGTATGTAAGGCAAGAGACCCAGTACTTC. The chain uses TRBV5-6 and TRBJ2-5; 10 nucleotides agree with TRBD2. CDR1 SGHDT and CDR2 YYEEEE come from the germline V gene. After removal of 4 bases from V and 2 bases from J, the junction contained 11 bases not matched to a gene. The CDR3 has 17 residues. The entire variable domain, with the rest obtained from reference TRBV5-6 and TRBJ2-5, is as follows: DAGVTQSPTHLIKTRGQQVTLRCSPKSGHDTVSWYQQALGQGPQFIFQYYEEEERQRGNFPDRFSGHQFPNYSSELNVNALLLGDSALYLCASSPGLAYVRQETQYFGPGTRLLVL.

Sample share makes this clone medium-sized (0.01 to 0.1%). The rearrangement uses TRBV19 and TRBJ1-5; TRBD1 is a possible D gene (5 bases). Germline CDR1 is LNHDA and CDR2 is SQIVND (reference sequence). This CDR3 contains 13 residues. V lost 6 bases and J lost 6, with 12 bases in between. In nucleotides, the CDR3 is TGTGCCAGTAGCTTCGGGGGGAGTCAGCCCCAGCATTTT. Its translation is CASSFGGSQPQHF.

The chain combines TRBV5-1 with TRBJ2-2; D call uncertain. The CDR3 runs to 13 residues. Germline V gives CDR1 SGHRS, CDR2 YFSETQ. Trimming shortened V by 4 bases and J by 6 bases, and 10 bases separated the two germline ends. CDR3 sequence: CASSVTVSGELFF. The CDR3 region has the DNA TGCGCCAGCAGCGTCACGGTGTCCGGGGAGCTGTTTTTT.

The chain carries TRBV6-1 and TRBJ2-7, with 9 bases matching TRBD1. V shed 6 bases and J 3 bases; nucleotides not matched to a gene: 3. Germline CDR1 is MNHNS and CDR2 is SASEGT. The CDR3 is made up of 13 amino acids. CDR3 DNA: TGTGCCAGCAGCCAGACAGGGGGCTACGAGCAGTACTTC. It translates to CASSQTGGYEQYF.

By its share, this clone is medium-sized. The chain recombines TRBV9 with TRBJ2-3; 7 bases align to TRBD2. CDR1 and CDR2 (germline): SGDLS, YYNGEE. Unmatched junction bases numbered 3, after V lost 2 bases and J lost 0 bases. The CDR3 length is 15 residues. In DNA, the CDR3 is TGTGCCAGCAGCGTGGGCGGGAGTAGCACAGATACGCAGTATTTT. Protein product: CASSVGGSSTDTQYF. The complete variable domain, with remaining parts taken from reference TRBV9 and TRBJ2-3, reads DSGVTQTPKHLITATGQRVTLRCSPRSGDLSVYWYQQSLDQGLQFLIQYYNGEERAKGNILERFSAQQFPDLHSELNLSSLELGDSALYFCASSVGGSSTDTQYFGPGTRLTVL.

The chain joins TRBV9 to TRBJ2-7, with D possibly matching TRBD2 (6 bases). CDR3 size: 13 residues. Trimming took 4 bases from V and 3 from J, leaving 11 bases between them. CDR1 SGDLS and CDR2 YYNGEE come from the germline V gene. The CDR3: CASSQTSSYEQYF. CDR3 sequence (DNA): TGTGCCAGCAGCCAGACTAGTAGCTACGAGCAGTACTTC.

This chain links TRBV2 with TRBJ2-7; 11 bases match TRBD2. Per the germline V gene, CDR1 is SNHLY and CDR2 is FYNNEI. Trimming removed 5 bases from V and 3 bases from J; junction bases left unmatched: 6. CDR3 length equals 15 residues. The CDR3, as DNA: TGTGCCAGCAGTATGGGACTAGCGGAGTACTACGAGCAGTACTTC. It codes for CASSMGLAEYYEQYF.

The CDR3 is CASRGGTGFDGELFF. CDR3 nucleotides: TGTGCCAGCAGGGGGGGGACAGGCTTCGACGGGGAGCTGTTTTTT. The rearrangement joins TRBV2 to TRBJ2-2; possibly TRBD1 for D (8 bases). V lost 6 bases and J lost 7, with 18 bases in between. The CDR3 extends over 15 amino acids. Germline V CDR1 and CDR2: SNHLY, FYNNEI. The whole variable domain, filled in from reference TRBV2 and TRBJ2-2, reads EPEVTQTPSHQVTQMGQEVILRCVPISNHLYFYWYRQILGQKVEFLVSFYNNEISEKSEIFDDQFSVERPDGSNFTLKIRSTKLEDSAMYFCASRGGTGFDGELFFGEGSRLTVL.

In nucleotides, the CDR3 is TGTGCCAGCAGCTTGGAGGACGTACGCCTAGATACGCAGTATTTT. Translated, it gives CASSLEDVRLDTQYF. The chain has TRBV5-4 and TRBJ2-3; no reliable D call. The CDR3 runs 15 residues. V lost 0 bases and J lost 5, with 13 bases in between. Per the germline V gene, CDR1 is SGHNT and CDR2 is YYREEE (reference sequence).

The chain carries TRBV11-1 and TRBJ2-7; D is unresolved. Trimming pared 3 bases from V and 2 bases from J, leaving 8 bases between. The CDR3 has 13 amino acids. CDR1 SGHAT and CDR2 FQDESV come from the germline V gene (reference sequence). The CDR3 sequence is CASSFGATYEQYF. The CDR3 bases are TGTGCCAGCAGCTTCGGTGCTACCTACGAGCAGTACTTC.

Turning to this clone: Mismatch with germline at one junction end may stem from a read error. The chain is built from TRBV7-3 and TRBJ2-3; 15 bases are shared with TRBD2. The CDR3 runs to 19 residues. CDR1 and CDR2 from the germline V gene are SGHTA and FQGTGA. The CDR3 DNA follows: TGTGCCAGCAGCTTAACGGGACTAGCGGGAGGCACTAGCACAGATGCGCAGTATTTT. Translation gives CASSLTGLAGGTSTDAQYF.

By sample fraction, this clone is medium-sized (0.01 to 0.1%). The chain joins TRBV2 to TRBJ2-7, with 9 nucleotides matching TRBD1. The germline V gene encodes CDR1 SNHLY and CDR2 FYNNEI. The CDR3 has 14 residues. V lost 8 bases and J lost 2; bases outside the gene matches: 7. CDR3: CASLYGTGTYEQYF. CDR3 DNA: TGTGCCAGCCTATACGGGACAGGGACCTACGAGCAGTACTTC.

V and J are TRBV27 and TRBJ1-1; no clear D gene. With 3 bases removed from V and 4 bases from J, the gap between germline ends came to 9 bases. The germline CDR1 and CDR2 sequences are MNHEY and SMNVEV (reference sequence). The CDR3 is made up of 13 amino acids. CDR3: CASSFLGSTEAFF. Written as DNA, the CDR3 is TGTGCCAGCAGTTTTCTCGGGTCCACTGAAGCTTTCTTT.

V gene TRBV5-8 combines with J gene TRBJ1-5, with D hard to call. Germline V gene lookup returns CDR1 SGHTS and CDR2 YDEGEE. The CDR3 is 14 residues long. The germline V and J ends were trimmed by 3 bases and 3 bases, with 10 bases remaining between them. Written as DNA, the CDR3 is TGTGCCAGCAGCTCGGGCCCCGACAATCAGCCCCAGCATTTT. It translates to CASSSGPDNQPQHF.

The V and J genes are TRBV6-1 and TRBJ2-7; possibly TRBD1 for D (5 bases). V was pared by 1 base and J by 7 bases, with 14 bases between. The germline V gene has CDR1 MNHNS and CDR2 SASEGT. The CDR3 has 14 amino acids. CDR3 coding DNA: TGTGCCAGCAGTGAAGAAGTGATTTCAGGGGAGCAGTACTTC. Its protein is CASSEEVISGEQYF.

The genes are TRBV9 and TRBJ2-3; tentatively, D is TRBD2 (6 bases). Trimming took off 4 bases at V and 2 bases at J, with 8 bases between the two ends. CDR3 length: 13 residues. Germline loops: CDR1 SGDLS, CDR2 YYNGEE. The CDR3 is CASSSDYTDTQYF. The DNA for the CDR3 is TGTGCCAGCAGCTCGGACTACACAGATACGCAGTATTTT.

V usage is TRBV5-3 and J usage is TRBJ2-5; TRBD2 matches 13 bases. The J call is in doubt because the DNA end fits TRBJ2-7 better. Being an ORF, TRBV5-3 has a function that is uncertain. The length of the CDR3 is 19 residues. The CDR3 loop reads CARRFPGPRTSGSLYEQYF. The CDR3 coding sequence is TGTGCCAGAAGGTTTCCTGGGCCGAGGACTAGCGGGAGTCTCTACGAGCAGTACTTC.

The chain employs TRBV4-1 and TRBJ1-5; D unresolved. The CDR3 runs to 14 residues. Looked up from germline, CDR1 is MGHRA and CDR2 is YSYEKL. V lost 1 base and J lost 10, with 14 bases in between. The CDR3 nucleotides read TGCGCCAGCAGCCAAGCCACGGGAGGGCTACCCCAGCATTTT. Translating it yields CASSQATGGLPQHF.